The clone carrying this T cell receptor beta chain came up once. How the authors handled the data: By means of reference gene primer amplification, nucleated cell counts were estimated. Sequenced by immunoSEQ multiplex PCR; TCRdb stores in-frame clones only, minus some. V and J calls and clone size are copied from that table; D and trimming were computed from the DNA. Among about 440,000 clones listed, approximately 88% were seen once. The data were taken from a study of blood T cell repertoires in COVID-19. Overall study: Samples of COVID-19 (acute and convalescent) were obtained from the United States, Italy and Spain.

Germline loops: CDR1 SNHLY, CDR2 FYNNEI. V shed 2 bases and J shed 7 bases, with 6 bases lying between them. CDR3 length equals 12 residues. Seattle participants joined during active infection and were tracked over time. V and J are TRBV2 and TRBJ1-5; no clear D. The sample taken for sequencing was peripheral blood. This clonotype was sampled from a woman between 50 and 59 years old with COVID-19, enrolled during active disease. The CDR3: CASSESRQPQHF. In DNA, the CDR3 is TGTGCCAGCAGTGAATCACGGCAGCCCCAGCATTTT.